This passage covers 21 T cell receptor beta chains from one sample sequenced in a study of T cell responses to AZD1222 COVID-19 vaccine. Here immunoSEQ multiplex PCR was the method, and the copy in TCRdb shows in-frame clones only, minus some. The data contain 150,000 to 200,000 clones, over 80% of them singletons. The sample in question was peripheral blood, obtained on day 0 of AZD1222 vaccination. These receptors all stem from an adult in good health.

The chain uses TRBV25-1 and TRBJ1-3; maybe TRBD1 (5 bases). The V end lost 0 bases, the J end lost 2 bases, and 11 bases lay between the germline ends. CDR1 and CDR2 from the germline V gene are MGHDK and SYGVNS. This CDR3 spans 16 amino acids. CDR3: CASSEYFRATGNTIYF. The CDR3 DNA follows: TGTGCCAGCAGTGAATATTTCAGGGCGACTGGAAACACCATATATTTT. Full variable domain (missing parts from reference TRBV25-1 and TRBJ1-3): EADIYQTPRYLVIGTGKKITLECSQTMGHDKMYWYQQDPGMELHLIHYSYGVNSTEKGDLSSESTVSRIRTEHFPLTLESARPSHTSQYLCASSEYFRATGNTIYFGEGSWLTVV.

The chain has TRBV5-6 and TRBJ1-1; 7 bases map to TRBD1. This CDR3 is 11 amino acids long. Germline assignment: CDR1 SGHDT and CDR2 YYEEEE. V was pared by 4 bases and J by 10 bases, with 4 bases of the junction left unmatched. CDR3 sequence reads: CASSRTGAAFF. The CDR3 bases are TGTGCCAGCAGCCGGACAGGCGCAGCTTTCTTT.

The chain links TRBV13 to TRBJ1-2; weak D call: TRBD1 (6 bases). The ends were cut back, 6 bases at V and 8 bases at J, with 16 bases in the middle. This CDR3 has 13 residues. CDR1 and CDR2 (germline): PRHDT, FYEKMQ (reference sequence). CDR3 in DNA: TGTGCCAGCAGTATCCGACAGGTCCAAGGCTACACCTTC. Its translation is CASSIRQVQGYTF.

V usage is TRBV6-2 or TRBV6-3 and J usage is TRBJ2-5; 9 nucleotides match TRBD1. In germline, CDR1 is MNHEY, CDR2 SVGEGT. The V and J ends lost 5 bases and 4 bases, in that order; junction bases with no gene match: 11. The CDR3 has 16 amino acids. CDR3 sequence: CASSQETGGRRETQYF. CDR3 nucleotide sequence: TGTGCCAGCAGTCAGGAAACAGGGGGCAGGAGAGAGACCCAGTACTTC.

This chain links TRBV29-1 with TRBJ1-1; tentative D call: TRBD1 (5 bases). CDR3 length: 13 residues. Trimming shortened V by 3 bases and J by 1 base, and 9 bases separated the two germline ends. The germline V gene encodes CDR1 SQVTM and CDR2 ANQGSEA. The CDR3 bases are TGCAGCGTTGACGGGGGAACGAACACTGAAGCTTTCTTT. Its translation is CSVDGGTNTEAFF.

J is TRBJ2-7 and V is TRBV30; unclear D gene. Trimming stripped 3 bases from V and 0 bases from J, with 9 bases between. Germline assignment: CDR1 GTSNPN and CDR2 SVGIG (reference sequence). The CDR3 is 13 amino acids. Written as DNA, the CDR3 is TGTGCCTGGAGGGAGACCGGCTCCTACGAGCAGTACGTC. As protein: CAWRETGSYEQYV.

The chain joins TRBV28 to TRBJ1-2; 7 bases are a match to TRBD1. CDR1 is MDHEN and CDR2 is SYDVKM in the germline V gene. Trimming cost V 6 bases and J 5 bases; bases outside gene matches: 12. The CDR3 contains 15 residues. CDR3 nucleotide sequence: TGTGCCAGCAGATACACAGGGGTCCTCCCTTATGGCTACACCTTC. This translates into CASRYTGVLPYGYTF.

CDR3 sequence reads: CASSFSGVRNTIYF. In DNA form, the CDR3 reads TGTGCCAGCAGCTTTTCAGGGGTTCGAAACACCATATATTTT. The genes are TRBV5-6 and TRBJ1-3, with D maybe TRBD1 (6 bases). Germline V gene lookup returns CDR1 SGHDT and CDR2 YYEEEE. V lost 2 bases and J 5 bases, leaving 11 bases between the germline ends. The CDR3 runs to 14 residues.

This clone was recorded a few times. The chain is built from TRBV10-3 and TRBJ2-2; D is unresolved. CDR3 length equals 14 residues. Germline CDR1 is ENHRY and CDR2 is SYGVKD. Deletions cut 0 bases from V and 4 bases from J, with 6 bases between. For the CDR3, the DNA is TGTGCCATCAGTGAGTCGACGGGCACCGGGGAGCTGTTTTTT. This gives the protein CAISESTGTGELFF.

The chain is built from TRBV4-2 and TRBJ2-2; 8 nucleotides line up with TRBD2. V shed 4 bases and J 6 bases; nucleotides not matched to a gene: 10. CDR3 length: 16 residues. Germline values: CDR1 LGHNA, CDR2 YNFKEQ. This chain's CDR3 is CASSPPGLGVPGELFF. In DNA form, the CDR3 reads TGTGCCAGCAGCCCTCCGGGACTAGGAGTTCCCGGGGAGCTGTTTTTT.

The sample holds a few counts of this clone. The gene calls are TRBV2 and TRBJ1-5; no clear D gene. Trimming cost V 3 bases and J 5 bases, with 11 bases left between them. The CDR3 sequence is 14 residues long. Germline CDR1 is SNHLY and CDR2 is FYNNEI. CDR3 in DNA: TGTGCCAGCAGTGACGCGGGTGGCCATCAGCCCCAGCATTTT. Residues: CASSDAGGHQPQHF.

This clone was seen a single time. The genes are TRBV6-4 and TRBJ1-2; tentative D call: TRBD1 (5 bases). CDR3 length: 14 residues. Germline assignment: CDR1 MRHNA and CDR2 SNTAGT. Trimming removed 5 bases at V and 6 bases at J, with 16 bases between. Here the CDR3 DNA reads TGTGCCAGCAGTTCAACGTGGGGGAAGGATGGCTACACCTTC. It translates to CASSSTWGKDGYTF.

This chain connects TRBV6-5 to TRBJ1-5; a possible D gene is TRBD1 (6 bases). Germline CDR1 MNHEY, CDR2 SVGAGI. Trimming removed 5 bases from V and 1 base from J, with 12 bases in between. This CDR3 region has 15 residues. Here the CDR3 reads CASSTTGRSNQPQHF. The CDR3 bases are TGTGCCAGCAGTACCACAGGGCGGAGCAATCAGCCCCAGCATTTT.

This chain connects TRBV6-2 or TRBV6-3 to TRBJ2-3; 9 nucleotides align to TRBD2. Trimming removed 6 bases from V and 1 base from J; junction bases left unmatched: 5. Looked up from germline, CDR1 is MNHEY and CDR2 is SVGEGT. The CDR3 is made up of 15 amino acids. The CDR3 DNA sequence: TGTGCCAGCAGCCTAGCGGGGCTAGGCACAGATACGCAGTATTTT. Translated, it gives CASSLAGLGTDTQYF.

This chain joins TRBV18 and TRBJ2-7; possibly TRBD1 for D (6 bases). This CDR3 is built from 12 residues. Trimming took 3 bases from V and 6 from J, leaving 9 bases between them. Germline V gene lookup returns CDR1 KGHSH and CDR2 LQKENI. The DNA for the CDR3 is TGTGCCAGCTCACCGACAGGTTCCGAGCAGTACGTC. Translation: CASSPTGSEQYV.

J is TRBJ1-1 and V is TRBV6-5; D perhaps matches TRBD1 (5 bases). V was pared by 2 bases and J by 1 base, with 8 bases between. Germline loops: CDR1 MNHEY, CDR2 SVGAGI. CDR3 size: 14 residues. The CDR3 sequence is CASSYGGENTEAFF. As DNA, the CDR3 is TGTGCCAGCAGTTACGGGGGGGAGAACACTGAAGCTTTCTTT.

The chain recombines TRBV7-2 with TRBJ2-1; 7 nucleotides agree with TRBD1. V shed 1 base and J 8 bases; nucleotides not matched to a gene: 2. The CDR3 spans 13 residues. The germline CDR1 and CDR2 sequences are SGHTA and FQGNSA. The CDR3 DNA is TGTGCCAGCAGCTTAGAAGGGGGCGATGAGCAGTTCTTC. This encodes CASSLEGGDEQFF.

V is TRBV19 and J is TRBJ1-2, with TRBD1 as a possible D gene (6 bases). V lost 7 bases, J lost 7 bases, and 19 bases lay in between. Looked up from germline, CDR1 is LNHDA and CDR2 is SQIVND (reference sequence). The CDR3 is 14 amino acids. CDR3 loop: CASKKAGAGLGYTF. CDR3 DNA sequence: TGTGCCAGTAAGAAAGCAGGGGCCGGCCTTGGCTACACCTTC.

The chain is built from TRBV27 and TRBJ2-7, with D perhaps given as TRBD1 or TRBD2 (5 bases each). CDR3 length: 15 amino acids. Germline V gene sequence: CDR1 MNHEY, CDR2 SMNVEV (reference sequence). Trimming cost V 6 bases and J 2 bases, with 17 bases left between them. The DNA of the CDR3 is TGTGCCAGCAGCCAGGACGGAGAGGGGCCCTACGAGCAGTACGTC. Encoded protein: CASSQDGEGPYEQYV.

This rearrangement joins TRBV6-1 to TRBJ1-2, with 7 bases matching TRBD1. Trimming removed 1 base from V and 7 bases from J; junction bases left unmatched: 3. Germline V gene data show CDR1 as MNHNS and CDR2 as SASEGT. This CDR3 is built from 13 residues. CDR3 sequence reads: CASSEEQGLGYTF. CDR3 DNA sequence: TGTGCCAGCAGTGAAGAACAGGGGCTTGGCTACACCTTC.

This rearrangement joins TRBV5-1 to TRBJ1-1; a possible D gene is TRBD1 (5 bases). The CDR3 is made up of 15 amino acids. Between the trimmed V and J ends, which lost 2 bases and 1 base, there was a span of 12 bases. Germline CDR1 reads SGHRS; CDR2 reads YFSETQ. This chain's CDR3 is CASSLEGPKNTEAFF. CDR3 sequence (DNA): TGCGCCAGCAGCTTAGAGGGACCTAAGAACACTGAAGCTTTCTTT.